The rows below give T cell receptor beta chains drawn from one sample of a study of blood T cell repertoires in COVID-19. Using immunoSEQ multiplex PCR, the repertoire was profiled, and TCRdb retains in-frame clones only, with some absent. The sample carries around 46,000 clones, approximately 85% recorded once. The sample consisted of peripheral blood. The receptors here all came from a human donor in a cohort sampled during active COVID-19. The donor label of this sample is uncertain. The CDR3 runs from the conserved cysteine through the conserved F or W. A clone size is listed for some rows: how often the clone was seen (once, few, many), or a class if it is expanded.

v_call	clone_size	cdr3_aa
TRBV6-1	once	CASSVVWAGGRYEQYF
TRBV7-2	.	CASSLGQGGASPLHF
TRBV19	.	CASSAPGERSYGYTF
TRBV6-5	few	CASSYSGTEPLHF
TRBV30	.	CAWSPGVTDTQYF
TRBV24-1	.	CATSGRDRLGQIYEQYF
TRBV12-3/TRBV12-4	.	CASSFQGNIQYF
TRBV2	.	CASRQDTSQETQYF
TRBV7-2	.	CASSFQGLAGGFADTQYF
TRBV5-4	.	CASALQPSGGYTF
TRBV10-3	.	CATAPWTGEVLDYGYTF
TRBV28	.	CASSLYQGRLNTEAFF
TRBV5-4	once	CASSLVGTGGGYTQYF
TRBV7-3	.	CASSLSEDEQFF
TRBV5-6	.	CASSLEVTGARGYTF
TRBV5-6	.	CASSPKKTGGGEQYF
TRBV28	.	CASSHDRGYNEQFF
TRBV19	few	CASSPTGGLNEQYF
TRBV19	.	CASSPRKGSQETQYF
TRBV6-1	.	CASSDRGSLYGYTF
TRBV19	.	CASSTGVRTEAFF